This T cell receptor (beta chain) was identified during a study of T cell responses to AZD1222 COVID-19 vaccine (dated by TCRdb to the early 2020s). About the investigation overall: TCR sequencing covered more than 230 trial participants: 200 to 220 given two doses of AZD1222 and about 26 given two doses of MenACWY control vaccine. Enrollment into the trials was organized by age into subgroups of 18-55, 56-69 and 70-plus years, and those subgroups contained approximately 160, 26 and 62 TCR-sequenced participants, respectively. Results the study describes overall, beyond this receptor: Reportedly, close to half of the unique spike-specific TCRs recognized epitopes lying outside the regions that are mutated in the B.1.351 and B.1.1.7 variants. After two AZD1222 doses, spike-specific TCR breadth and depth were significantly higher than at day 0 and than in MenACWY recipients. In the small 56-69-year group, the increase in depth fell short of significance, most likely because of low power. The whole spike protein was spanned by vaccine-associated CD4 TCRs, and dominant responses were seen in regions 160-218 and 743-854. Conclusions about previously exposed vaccinees are limited, since just a handful of AZD1222 recipients were seropositive for SARS-CoV-2 at baseline. Because no samples from the day 14 peak response were available, repertoires could be characterized only after the peak T cell response. Participants were mostly white British and included more females than males, and it was suggested by the authors that clonal diversity may have been underestimated.

The CDR3 regions of human TCRbeta chains were subjected to immunosequencing. The source study handled its data this way. TCRs in the repertoires were matched against a reference library of SARS-CoV-2-specific TCRs that had been generated with the MIRA antigen-specificity platform. Breadth was defined as the fraction of unique TCRs that were SARS-CoV-2-associated, and depth was defined as the fraction of total T cells that were SARS-CoV-2-associated. Using the MIRA data, each spike-specific TCR was mapped to the spike region that the TCR reacts to and placed in a CD4 or CD8 class. Log10-transformed breadth and depth values were compared by one-way ANOVA with Sidak's multiple comparisons tests. The immuneACCESS repertoire file appears here via TCRdb, limited to in-frame rearrangements. These files lack a portion of the clones; in checked studies, under half of the deficit traces to unresolved V genes, and the cause of the others is not known. That table supplies the V and J calls and clone size; D and trimming were determined from the DNA. This sample holds 80,000 or so clones; more than 60% were observed only once. The ten largest account for roughly a quarter of the sample.

Comment on this clone: This clone's antigen is unknown. No base-level quality is on record; no much larger clone is a single base apart.

V lost 4 bases and J lost 0 bases, and the count of bases not matched to a germline gene is 0. The germline V gene encodes CDR1 SGDLS and CDR2 YYNGEE. CDR3 length: 15 amino acids, cysteine to phenylalanine. CDR3 DNA is the only sequence kept; it has 45 bases, read in frame from the first base. What the time point label conveys for this sample: about 28 days (+/-7) after the second vaccine dose. The treatment or condition label here, explained by the study, means: meningococcal conjugate vaccine given as trial control. The vaccinee samples were drawn from two UK trials, COV001 and COV002, one of which was a single-blind randomized controlled phase 2/3 trial testing AZD1222 (ChAdOx1 nCoV-19) in healthy adults. For TCRbeta chain sequencing, PBMC samples from trial participants were taken at day 0 and at day 28 after the second dose.

This TCR was recovered from an adult who received the MenACWY meningococcal vaccine as a control. The sample in question was peripheral blood, obtained 28 days after the second dose of the MenACWY control vaccine. The sequence links TRBV9 to TRBJ2-1; 11 central bases correspond to TRBD2. In nucleotides, the sequence is TGTGCCAGCAGCACTAGCGGGAGCTCCTACAATGAGCAGTTCTTC. This is translated as CASSTSGSSYNEQFF. Reference TRBV9 and TRBJ2-1 genes cover what lies past the CDR3, so the full variable domain is DSGVTQTPKHLITATGQRVTLRCSPRSGDLSVYWYQQSLDQGLQFLIQYYNGEERAKGNILERFSAQQFPDLHSELNLSSLELGDSALYFCASSTSGSSYNEQFFGPGTRLTVL.